Listed below are T cell receptor beta chains from one sample, sequenced in a study of T cells in Graves' hyperthyroidism and ophthalmopathy. Using its own MiXCR run on the multiplex PCR reads, TCRdb lists one record per CDR3 protein. Of approximately 360,000 distinct CDR3 sequences in the sample, around a quarter were seen once. Sequencing was carried out using blood. All receptors come from a man aged 50 to 59 with Graves' hyperthyroidism. Both conserved end residues are part of each CDR3.

V gene: TRBV3-1; CDR3 protein: CASSPPDAETQYF
V gene: TRBV20-1; CDR3 protein: CSARDGGQGTEAFF
V gene: TRBV12-3/TRBV12-4; CDR3 protein: CASSLSTRVAKNIQYF
V gene: TRBV7-3; CDR3 protein: CASSASAGRTDTQYF
V gene: TRBV18; CDR3 protein: CASSPTGFGDTIYF
V gene: TRBV7-3; CDR3 protein: CASSPSDSYNEQFF
V gene: TRBV29-1; CDR3 protein: CSVELGLRYNEQFF
V gene: TRBV11-2; CDR3 protein: CASSLGGVFYEQYF
V gene: TRBV5-1; CDR3 protein: CASSLESLTGSLRQRNIQYF
V gene: TRBV7-3; CDR3 protein: CASSQESKLGYEQFF
V gene: TRBV7-8; CDR3 protein: CASSPERTSWAEQFF
V gene: TRBV27; CDR3 protein: CASSLDRVGYSPLHF
V gene: TRBV5-4; CDR3 protein: CASSSRDPSGRQYF
V gene: TRBV2; CDR3 protein: CASSDGTGQPQHF
V gene: TRBV7-8; CDR3 protein: CASSLRSLSYEQYF
V gene: TRBV3-1; CDR3 protein: CASSQDRYNEQFF
V gene: TRBV10-2; CDR3 protein: CASSESTVGQPQHF
V gene: TRBV29-1; CDR3 protein: CSVEKPGRDEQYF
V gene: TRBV11-3; CDR3 protein: CASSLQDGVQFF
V gene: TRBV3-1; CDR3 protein: CASSQARTGATTDTQYF